The 5 T cell receptor beta chains below all came from one sample that was sequenced in a study of cytomegalovirus exposure and HLA in healthy donors. It was with 60 Vbeta and 13 Jbeta primers that the PCR ran. Libraries were prepared by immunoSEQ multiplex PCR; TCRdb keeps only in-frame clonotypes and omits some of them. The specimen's table records tens of thousands of clones. The sample was PBMCs. All receptors come from a man aged 30-40 years in good health and CMV-seropositive.

The chain employs TRBV19 and TRBJ1-5; 10 bases agree with TRBD1. This CDR3 spans 16 amino acids. V lost 5 bases to trimming and J lost 2 bases; unmatched junction nucleotides: 6. Germline V gene lookup returns CDR1 LNHDA and CDR2 SQIVND (reference sequence). CDR3 sequence (DNA): TGTGCCAGTAGTTTGGCCGGGACAGGGGGCAATCAGCCCCAGCATTTT. This codes for CASSLAGTGGNQPQHF.

The CDR3 protein is CAWSVGGRNQPQHF. The CDR3 DNA is TGTGCCTGGAGTGTAGGGGGACGCAATCAGCCCCAGCATTTT. The rearrangement uses TRBV30 and TRBJ1-5; D might be TRBD1 (6 bases). Germline V gene lookup returns CDR1 GTSNPN and CDR2 SVGIG (reference sequence). V was trimmed by 0 bases and J by 2 bases, leaving 8 bases between them. The CDR3 sequence is 14 residues long.

The V gene is TRBV18, the J gene TRBJ2-5; 11 bases are a match to TRBD2. V gave up 7 bases and J gave up 5 bases; unmatched junction bases: 6. The germline CDR1 and CDR2 sequences are KGHSH and LQKENI. This CDR3 spans 14 amino acids. CDR3: CASLPGLADETQYF. As DNA, the CDR3 is TGTGCCAGCTTACCGGGACTAGCGGATGAGACCCAGTACTTC.

In DNA, the CDR3 is TGTGCCAGTCAGGATGCGAACACTGAAGCTTTCTTT. This translates into CASQDANTEAFF. J is TRBJ1-1 and V is TRBV13; D gene ambiguous. V lost 9 bases and J 1 base, leaving 9 bases between the germline ends. Looked up from germline, CDR1 is PRHDT and CDR2 is FYEKMQ (reference sequence). The CDR3 spans 12 residues.

This chain connects TRBV7-2 to TRBJ2-7, with a tentative D call TRBD2 (6 bases). The CDR3 contains 14 residues. Germline CDR1 is SGHTA and CDR2 is FQGNSA. V lost 5 bases, J lost 0 bases, and 11 bases lay in between. The chain's CDR3 is CASSPRTISYEQYF. The CDR3 DNA reads as TGTGCCAGCAGCCCCCGGACTATCTCCTACGAGCAGTACTTC.